What follows are 13 T cell receptor beta chains derived from one specimen sequenced in a study of T cells in Graves' hyperthyroidism and ophthalmopathy. TCR beta CDR3 regions were amplified from RNA. With the HTBI primer set, the TCR CDR3 went through a first round of RT-PCR. TCRdb analysed the multiplex PCR reads with MiXCR anew, one entry per CDR3 protein. Here the sample spans approximately 400,000 distinct CDR3 sequences, about 15% being singletons. The material sequenced was blood. The receptors originated from a woman under 30 with Graves' hyperthyroidism that later progressed to Graves' ophthalmopathy.

Ten or more counts support this clonotype. The chain employs TRBV30 and TRBJ2-1, with D possibly TRBD1 on 5 matching bases. The germline CDR1 and CDR2 sequences are GTSNPN and SVGIG (reference sequence). The CDR3 extends over 13 amino acids. The V and J ends lost 2 bases and 4 bases respectively, with 9 bases between them. CDR3 sequence reads: CAWSIRDYNEQFF. In DNA, the CDR3 is TGTGCCTGGAGTATCAGGGATTACAATGAGCAGTTCTTC.

The rearrangement links TRBV2 to TRBJ2-1; D is tentatively TRBD1 or TRBD2 (5 bases each). Trimming pared 6 bases from V and 6 bases from J, leaving 12 bases between. Germline CDR1 reads SNHLY; CDR2 reads FYNNEI. The CDR3 extends over 13 amino acids. The DNA for the CDR3 is TGTGCCAGCAGCCCAGGGAGTGGCAATGAGCAGTTCTTC. Its protein is CASSPGSGNEQFF.

At least ten counts were recorded for this clonotype. This chain uses TRBV12-3 or TRBV12-4 with TRBJ1-2; TRBD1 might be the D (6 bases). Trimming removed 6 bases from V and 7 bases from J, with 12 bases in between. This CDR3 contains 12 residues. CDR3 loop: CASSLGQIGYTF. The CDR3 DNA sequence: TGTGCCAGCAGCCTAGGACAGATTGGCTACACCTTC.

In this sample, this clonotype turned up many times. V and J are TRBV7-9 and TRBJ2-1; TRBD2 might be the D (6 bases). The germline V and J ends were trimmed by 2 bases and 8 bases, with 10 bases remaining between them. The CDR3 is 13 residues long. Germline CDR1 and CDR2: SEHNR and FQNEAQ (reference sequence). The CDR3 DNA is TGTGCCAGCAGCTTACCGGGAGTGTATGAGCAGTTCTTC. It translates to CASSLPGVYEQFF.

This clonotype was seen repeatedly, ten times or more. The V call is TRBV18, the J call TRBJ2-7, with 11 bases identical to TRBD2. Trimming at V came to 2 bases and at J to 7 bases, leaving 1 base not matched to a gene. The CDR3 spans 13 residues. Per germline, CDR1 KGHSH and CDR2 LQKENI. The CDR3 protein is CASSPTSGGEQYF. CDR3 nucleotide sequence: TGTGCCAGCTCACCAACTAGCGGGGGTGAGCAGTACTTC.

This clonotype has a handful of counts. The chain recombines TRBV28 with TRBJ2-2; 11 bases are shared with TRBD1. J was trimmed by 5 bases and V by 5 bases; bases with no gene match: 7. This CDR3 region has 16 residues. The V gene's germline CDR1 is MDHEN and CDR2 SYDVKM. Here the CDR3 DNA reads TGTGCCAGCAGTCCCCGGACAGGGGGCAGGACCGGGGAGCTGTTTTTT. Its translation is CASSPRTGGRTGELFF.

CDR3 sequence: CASSPRTGFITGELFF. CDR3 nucleotide sequence: TGTGCCAGCAGCCCACGGACAGGGTTTATCACCGGGGAGCTGTTTTTT. The V call is TRBV7-2, the J call TRBJ2-2; TRBD1 matches 8 bases. Germline-derived CDR1 and CDR2 are SGHTA and FQGNSA. The J segment lost 4 bases and the V segment lost 5 bases, leaving 9 bases of the junction unmatched. CDR3 length: 16 residues.

On this clonotype: One end of the junction is discordant with germline, which a read error may explain. The chain joins TRBV7-9 to TRBJ2-1; 11 bases match TRBD2. Germline V CDR1 and CDR2: SEHNR, FQNEAQ (reference sequence). The CDR3 contains 16 residues. The CDR3 region is CAGSLAGGSSYNEQFF. The CDR3 nucleotides read TGTGCCGGCAGCTTAGCGGGAGGGTCCTCCTACAATGAGCAGTTCTTC.

In this sample, this clonotype turned up many times. The chain joins TRBV11-2 to TRBJ2-4; 8 nucleotides align to TRBD2. CDR1 and CDR2 (germline): SGHAT, FQNNGV. V lost 4 bases to trimming and J lost 2 bases; unmatched junction nucleotides: 7. The CDR3 has 16 amino acids. The CDR3 sequence is CASSSAGVESKNIQYF. As DNA, the CDR3 is TGTGCCAGCAGCTCAGCGGGAGTTGAGTCCAAAAACATTCAGTACTTC.

This clonotype was counted only a few times. This sequence joins TRBV27 and TRBJ1-2; TRBD1 aligns across 7 bases. Trimming at V came to 3 bases and at J to 4 bases, leaving 14 bases not matched to a gene. CDR1 MNHEY and CDR2 SMNVEV come from the germline V gene (reference sequence). The CDR3 contains 17 residues. As DNA, the CDR3 is TGTGCCAGCAGTTTGGATAGAGCACAGGGGATTAGCTATGGCTACACCTTC. Translating gives CASSLDRAQGISYGYTF.

This clonotype came up many times. The chain has TRBV2 and TRBJ2-7; TRBD2 agrees at 9 bases. Germline lookup yields CDR1 SNHLY and CDR2 FYNNEI. The CDR3 spans 13 residues. V lost 8 bases and J lost 4; bases outside the gene matches: 6. The CDR3 loop is CASRTSDRYEQYF. The CDR3 DNA follows: TGTGCCAGCCGGACTAGCGACCGGTACGAGCAGTACTTC.

This clonotype was seen more than once but under ten times. The genes are TRBV7-3 and TRBJ2-1; D remains ambiguous. V was cut by 2 bases and J by 2 bases, with 10 bases left in between. Germline V CDR1 and CDR2: SGHTA, FQGTGA. CDR3 size: 15 residues. This CDR3 is CASSLSARTYNEQFF. The CDR3 DNA is TGTGCCAGCAGCTTATCGGCTAGGACCTACAATGAGCAGTTCTTC. Drawing the rest from reference TRBV7-3 and TRBJ2-1, the complete variable domain is GAGVSQTPSNKVTEKGKYVELRCDPISGHTALYWYRQSLGQGPEFLIYFQGTGAADDSGLPNDRFFAVRPEGSVSTLKIQRTERGDSAVYLCASSLSARTYNEQFFGPGTRLTVL.

In its sample, this clonotype was seen a few times. The CDR3, as DNA: TGTGCCAGCAGCGATGAAGGAGGCACCGGGGAGCTGTTTTTT. Translation gives CASSDEGGTGELFF. The genes are TRBV9 and TRBJ2-2, with D possibly TRBD2 on 5 matching bases. The CDR3 covers 14 residues. The germline CDR1 and CDR2 sequences are SGDLS and YYNGEE. The V end was cut by 3 bases, the J end by 4 bases, with 10 bases between.